These 21 T cell receptor beta chains were sequenced from one sample in a study of cytomegalovirus exposure and HLA in healthy donors. The study ran its PCR with 60 Vbeta and 13 Jbeta primers. The data were produced by immunoSEQ multiplex PCR, yet TCRdb's version contains in-frame clones alone and is incomplete. The data hold some 120,000 clones, with over 65% observed a single time. Source material: PBMCs. These receptors all come from a man aged 25-45 years in good health and CMV-seropositive.

The rearrangement links TRBV5-4 to TRBJ2-3; 12 bases line up with TRBD2. CDR3 size: 16 residues. Looked up from germline, CDR1 is SGHNT and CDR2 is YYREEE (reference sequence). Trimming cost V 4 bases and J 0 bases; bases outside gene matches: 3. CDR3 residues: CASSTGTSGSTDTQYF. DNA of the CDR3: TGTGCCAGCAGCACCGGGACTAGCGGGAGCACAGATACGCAGTATTTT.

The V call is TRBV7-2, the J call TRBJ2-5, with 7 bases lining up with TRBD2. The CDR3 runs 15 residues. The germline gives CDR1 SGHTA, CDR2 FQGNSA. With 3 bases clipped from V and 6 bases from J, the junction kept 10 bases outside the gene matches. The CDR3 DNA is TGTGCCAGCAGCTTGGCGCGGGAGTATGGCAAGACCCAGTACTTC. Translation gives CASSLAREYGKTQYF. The full variable domain, rest sourced from reference TRBV7-2 and TRBJ2-5, is GAGVSQSPSNKVTEKGKDVELRCDPISGHTALYWYRQSLGQGLEFLIYFQGNSAPDKSGLPSDRFSAERTGGSVSTLTIQRTQQEDSAVYLCASSLAREYGKTQYFGPGTRLLVL.

This clone came up once. V is TRBV11-2 and J is TRBJ1-4, with a possible D match to TRBD1 (5 bases). Germline V CDR1 and CDR2: SGHAT, FQNNGV. This CDR3 contains 15 residues. Trimming left V 2 bases short and J 3 bases short, with 10 bases between. The CDR3 DNA sequence: TGTGCCAGCAGCTTAAAGGGGCTGGCTAATGAAAAACTGTTTTTT. Residues: CASSLKGLANEKLFF.

The gene calls are TRBV6-5 and TRBJ1-2; possibly TRBD1 for D (5 bases). The V end lost 6 bases, the J end lost 5 bases, and 19 bases lay between the germline ends. Germline V gene sequence: CDR1 MNHEY, CDR2 SVGAGI. CDR3 length equals 15 residues. CDR3 DNA: TGTGCCAGCAGGCTTACCTGGAGGGGCGATTATGGCTACACCTTC. Protein: CASRLTWRGDYGYTF.

This sequence joins TRBV11-3 and TRBJ2-5; D gene unclear. Germline lookup yields CDR1 SGHNT and CDR2 YENEEA. The CDR3 sequence is 13 residues long. V was cut by 7 bases and J by 1 base, with 10 bases left in between. CDR3 sequence: CASKDGSQETQYF. CDR3 DNA: TGTGCCAGCAAAGACGGGTCCCAAGAGACCCAGTACTTC.

This clone was detected a few times. This chain uses TRBV6-1 with TRBJ2-3, with 7 nucleotides matching TRBD2. The V gene end was trimmed by 2 bases and the J gene end by 4 bases; junction bases not matched to a gene: 6. This CDR3 has 15 residues. In germline, CDR1 is MNHNS, CDR2 SASEGT. The CDR3 loop is CASSERREWADTQYF. DNA of the CDR3: TGTGCCAGCAGTGAAAGGCGGGAGTGGGCAGATACGCAGTATTTT.

The rearrangement links TRBV28 to TRBJ2-7; D is unresolved. The CDR3 has 15 residues. Trimming cost V 6 bases and J 2 bases, with 17 bases left between them. Germline V gene data show CDR1 as MDHEN and CDR2 as SYDVKM. CDR3 coding DNA: TGTGCCAGCAGACCAGACACGACACCCCCCTACGAGCAGTACTTC. Translating gives CASRPDTTPPYEQYF.

This clone was counted a single time. This chain joins TRBV6-1 and TRBJ2-1; 9 bases line up with TRBD1. The CDR3 sequence is 13 residues long. The ends lost 8 bases at V and 7 bases at J; junction bases unmatched: 6. CDR1 is MNHNS and CDR2 is SASEGT in the germline V gene. The CDR3 spells CASSRDRDNEQFF. CDR3 nucleotides: TGTGCCAGCTCCCGGGACAGGGATAATGAGCAGTTCTTC.

This clone came up once. The rearrangement joins TRBV5-4 to TRBJ2-7, with 7 bases identical to TRBD2. The germline CDR1 and CDR2 sequences are SGHNT and YYREEE (reference sequence). V was pared by 0 bases and J by 7 bases, with 1 base of the junction left unmatched. The length of the CDR3 is 12 residues. The CDR3 sequence: CASSLGEGEQYF. CDR3 bases: TGTGCCAGCAGCTTGGGGGAGGGAGAGCAGTACTTC.

This clone came up a few times. The rearrangement joins TRBV27 to TRBJ1-1, with D tentatively TRBD1 (6 bases). Trimming stripped 8 bases from V and 4 bases from J, with 14 bases between. CDR3 length: 13 residues. Germline V gene lookup returns CDR1 MNHEY and CDR2 SMNVEV (reference sequence). CDR3 region: CASGRGSSTEAFF. The CDR3, as DNA: TGTGCCAGCGGTAGGGGGTCGAGCACTGAAGCTTTCTTT.

The chain has TRBV19 and TRBJ2-3; TRBD1 matches at 7 bases. Germline values: CDR1 LNHDA, CDR2 SQIVND (reference sequence). This CDR3 is built from 16 residues. V lost 5 bases and J lost 4; bases outside the gene matches: 12. The CDR3 sequence is CASSPSRQGNSDTQYF. In DNA, the CDR3 is TGTGCCAGTAGTCCCTCCCGACAGGGCAACTCAGATACGCAGTATTTT. Supplemented by reference TRBV19 and TRBJ2-3, the full variable domain reads DGGITQSPKYLFRKEGQNVTLSCEQNLNHDAMYWYRQDPGQGLRLIYYSQIVNDFQKGDIAEGYSVSREKKESFPLTVTSAQKNPTAFYLCASSPSRQGNSDTQYFGPGTRLTVL.

The chain links TRBV4-1 to TRBJ2-2, with TRBD2 matching over 7 bases. There are 16 residues in the CDR3. The germline CDR1 and CDR2 sequences are MGHRA and YSYEKL. V lost 0 bases to trimming and J lost 2 bases; unmatched junction nucleotides: 3. The CDR3 region has the DNA TGCGCCAGCAGCCAAGATGGCGGGAGAAACACCGGGGAGCTGTTTTTT. Encoded protein: CASSQDGGRNTGELFF.

The chain recombines TRBV15 with TRBJ2-1; tentatively, D is TRBD1 (5 bases). The V end was cut by 1 base, the J end by 6 bases, with 16 bases between. CDR3 length: 16 amino acids. Germline values: CDR1 LNHNV, CDR2 YYDKDF (reference sequence). CDR3 sequence: CATSRVRAGPSNEQFF. The CDR3 bases are TGTGCCACCAGCAGAGTCAGGGCAGGGCCAAGCAATGAGCAGTTCTTC. Variable domain in full (rest from reference TRBV15 and TRBJ2-1): DAMVIQNPRYQVTQFGKPVTLSCSQTLNHNVMYWYQQKSSQAPKLLFHYYDKDFNNEADTPDNFQSRRPNTSFCFLDIRSPGLGDTAMYLCATSRVRAGPSNEQFFGPGTRLTVL.

This clone has only one observation. The genes are TRBV19 and TRBJ1-1; 9 bases align to TRBD1. The CDR3 is 14 residues long. CDR1 is LNHDA, CDR2 SQIVND, per germline (reference sequence). V lost 4 bases, J lost 4 bases, and 4 bases stayed unmatched. The chain's CDR3 is CASSTHRGPTEAFF. CDR3 DNA sequence: TGTGCCAGTAGTACCCACAGGGGGCCCACTGAAGCTTTCTTT.

The chain joins TRBV4-1 to TRBJ2-7; 7 bases are a match to TRBD2. Germline values: CDR1 MGHRA, CDR2 YSYEKL. The V gene end was trimmed by 8 bases and the J gene end by 3 bases; junction bases not matched to a gene: 13. The CDR3 is 15 residues long. CDR3 residues: CASGTRASGNYEQYF. CDR3 nucleotides: TGCGCCAGCGGAACGCGGGCTAGCGGAAACTACGAGCAGTACTTC.

CDR3 coding DNA: TGTGCCTGGACCAGCACAGGAGCTGAAGCTTTCTTT. The encoded protein is CAWTSTGAEAFF. This sequence joins TRBV30 and TRBJ1-1; tentative D call: TRBD1 (5 bases). The CDR3 has 12 amino acids. Germline CDR1 reads GTSNPN; CDR2 reads SVGIG (reference sequence). V was cut by 4 bases and J by 6 bases, with 12 bases left in between.

The chain carries TRBV7-9 and TRBJ2-7; a possible D gene is TRBD1 (5 bases). Germline loops: CDR1 SEHNR, CDR2 FQNEAQ (reference sequence). The CDR3 extends over 14 amino acids. Deletions cut 2 bases from V and 1 base from J, with 9 bases between. The CDR3 DNA follows: TGTGCCAGCAGCTTATACGACAGTTCCTACGAGCAGTACTTC. Its translation: CASSLYDSSYEQYF.

This clone was seen a handful of times. CDR3 coding DNA: TGCGCCAGCAGCCTCCAGCGGAGTAGCACAGATACGCAGTATTTT. Protein sequence: CASSLQRSSTDTQYF. The chain combines TRBV4-3 with TRBJ2-3; D perhaps matches TRBD2 (5 bases). Trimming stripped 4 bases from V and 0 bases from J, with 11 bases between. The CDR3 covers 15 residues. CDR1 LGHNA and CDR2 YSLEER come from the germline V gene.

The chain employs TRBV28 and TRBJ1-2; the D gene is possibly TRBD1 (5 bases). The CDR3 length is 15 residues. CDR1 and CDR2 (germline): MDHEN, SYDVKM. V shed 3 bases and J shed 4 bases, with 15 bases lying between them. The CDR3 nucleotides read TGTGCCAGCAGTTTGCCCTCAGGGTATAGCTATGGCTACACCTTC. It encodes CASSLPSGYSYGYTF.

CDR3 DNA sequence: TGTGCCACCAGCAGGGACGGACTAAGCACAGATACGCAGTATTTT. Translated: CATSRDGLSTDTQYF. The chain links TRBV15 to TRBJ2-3, with D maybe TRBD2 (6 bases). From germline, CDR1 is LNHNV and CDR2 YYDKDF (reference sequence). V lost 3 bases to trimming and J lost 0 bases, with 10 bases between them. The CDR3 consists of 15 residues.

The chain joins TRBV27 to TRBJ2-7, with D possibly being TRBD1 (7 bases). Trimming shortened V by 7 bases and J by 4 bases, and 14 bases separated the two germline ends. The CDR3 extends over 13 amino acids. Germline V gene data show CDR1 as MNHEY and CDR2 as SMNVEV (reference sequence). The CDR3 region has the DNA TGTGCCAGCACTCAGCAGGGGGGATACGAGCAGTACTTC. Protein sequence: CASTQQGGYEQYF.